This is a list of T cell receptor beta chains from one sample in a study of blood T cell repertoires in COVID-19. The method was immunoSEQ multiplex PCR; TCRdb's version includes in-frame clones alone and lacks a portion of them. The table lists 250,000 to 300,000 clones, about 86% of them singletons. The sequenced sample was PBMCs or T cells enriched from blood (not recorded which). All receptors come from a man in his fifties who had recovered from COVID-19. Both conserved end residues are trimmed from each CDR3.

v_gene	j_gene	CDR3aa
TRBV7-6	TRBJ2-7	ASSLDNRARGEQY
TRBV7-2	TRBJ2-1	ASRAGGPNNEQF
TRBV18	TRBJ2-7	ASSPVGQGWEQY
TRBV7-8	TRBJ2-3	ASSFHAGEKSTDTQY
TRBV20-1	TRBJ2-5	SGQQETQY
TRBV9	TRBJ2-7	ASSAQGAGEQY
TRBV30	TRBJ1-1	AWTLEPKWNTEAF
TRBV7-6	TRBJ2-7	ASSRTTGAYEQY
TRBV10-3	TRBJ1-6	AKDTYNSPLH
TRBV5-3	TRBJ2-6	ARSLFSELTAGDSGANVLT
TRBV5-6	TRBJ2-6	ASTFTVLGANVLT
TRBV7-9	TRBJ2-1	ASSFYSGGGNEQF
TRBV28	TRBJ2-3	ASRLPGLAGDTQY
TRBV5-4	TRBJ1-2	ASSPTPDGLYGYT
TRBV5-4	TRBJ1-2	ASSRGAGEGGYT
TRBV28	TRBJ2-3	ASSSLSLESAQY
TRBV5-1	TRBJ1-3	ASRPTGRSGNTIY
TRBV15	TRBJ2-2	ATSRLQGELF
TRBV7-5	TRBJ1-2	ARTDTGNYGYT
TRBV5-1	TRBJ2-7	ASSLDSRGAYEQY
TRBV19	TRBJ2-7	ATKGTSGAYEQY
TRBV5-1	TRBJ2-7	ASSLGTQPNYEQY
TRBV5-1	TRBJ2-5	ASSLEVGGQETQY
TRBV12-3/TRBV12-4	TRBJ1-2	ASSSTGARRYT
TRBV9	TRBJ1-6	ASSVEPIQTRHSPLH
TRBV3-1/TRBV3-2	TRBJ2-1	ASSLGQPPAEQF
TRBV11-2	TRBJ2-5	ASSLDGGTGETQY
TRBV5-1	TRBJ1-5	ASSGNRDRVKGGSNQPQH
TRBV5-1	TRBJ1-4	ASSSGTGAATNEKLF
TRBV29-1	TRBJ2-5	STGQGTVETQY
TRBV19	TRBJ2-7	ASSIVAGDLEQY
TRBV29-1	TRBJ2-7	SVSETGGEY
TRBV28	TRBJ2-1	ASSFPGTPHNEQF
TRBV5-5	TRBJ2-1	ASSLDIRSNEQF
TRBV28	TRBJ2-7	ATKGDFYEQY
TRBV6-2/TRBV6-3	TRBJ2-7	ASSYSILDRGSGGYEQY
TRBV7-6	TRBJ1-3	ASSLSDRDSAGNTIY
TRBV2	TRBJ2-2	ASSGTSYTGELF
TRBV11-3	TRBJ2-2	ASSLEEWNTGELF
TRBV6-2/TRBV6-3	TRBJ2-3	ASSYTESASGSSSTDTQY
TRBV5-1	TRBJ2-5	ASSLWGDKETQY
TRBV12-5	TRBJ1-4	ASGLAGTTTNEKLF
TRBV28	TRBJ2-5	ASSLQGYQETQY
TRBV19	TRBJ1-5	AILLGHRGHQPQH
TRBV10-2	TRBJ2-7	ASGAGEQY
TRBV27	TRBJ2-7	ASSIRRTGGSYEQY
TRBV19	TRBJ1-5	ASSGTGGNQPQH
TRBV5-4	TRBJ2-7	ASSLLGLAGVKEQY
TRBV5-6	TRBJ1-1	ASSLASGSTEAF
TRBV5-4	TRBJ2-1	ASSSGGALSTSYNEQF
TRBV18	TRBJ1-1	ASSPWDRGMLSTEAF
TRBV3-1/TRBV3-2	TRBJ1-1	ASSQVTGRLTEAF
TRBV29-1	TRBJ2-1	SAEDGLLANEQF